A single sample is the source of the 5 T cell receptor beta chains below, sequenced in a study of cytomegalovirus exposure and HLA in healthy donors. Sequenced by immunoSEQ multiplex PCR; TCRdb stores in-frame clones only, minus some. The profile shows about 170,000 clones, around nine tenths of them singletons. What was sequenced was PBMCs. Every receptor here comes from a man in his late teens or twenties in good health and CMV-seropositive.

This clone was observed a single time. The chain has TRBV6-5 and TRBJ1-5, with D possibly TRBD1 on 5 matching bases. The CDR3 has 15 amino acids. CDR1 is MNHEY, CDR2 SVGAGI, per germline. The V end was cut by 4 bases, the J end by 0 bases, with 10 bases between. CDR3: CASSLSRDSNQPQHF. CDR3 in DNA: TGTGCCAGCAGTTTAAGCAGGGATAGCAATCAGCCCCAGCATTTT.

This chain joins TRBV11-2 and TRBJ2-7, with D possibly being TRBD2 (6 bases). Germline CDR1 and CDR2: SGHAT and FQNNGV. The CDR3 sequence is 15 residues long. V was cut by 0 bases and J by 7 bases, with 16 bases left in between. CDR3 sequence (DNA): TGTGCCAGCAGCTTAGACCTTCGGGGGTCAGAAGAGCAGTACTTC. This encodes CASSLDLRGSEEQYF.

The gene calls are TRBV5-4 and TRBJ2-7; 9 positions match TRBD2. The CDR3 spans 16 residues. The junction had 6 bases not matched to a gene; V was cut back by 0 bases and J by 2 bases. Germline-derived CDR1 and CDR2 are SGHNT and YYREEE (reference sequence). The CDR3 nucleotides are TGTGCCAGCAGCTTGGGGGGGACTAGCCCTACCTACGAGCAGTACTTC. Translation: CASSLGGTSPTYEQYF.

In its sample, this clone was seen once. The genes are TRBV9 and TRBJ2-3; 12 bases map to TRBD2. Germline V CDR1 and CDR2: SGDLS, YYNGEE. The V segment lost 2 bases and the J segment 4 bases; nucleotides outside the gene matches: 11. The CDR3 spans 18 residues. DNA of the CDR3: TGTGCCAGCAGCGTGGGACAGGGCCTAGCGGGAGGGCCAGATACGCAGTATTTT. It encodes CASSVGQGLAGGPDTQYF.

This clone has a handful of counts. The chain has TRBV5-1 and TRBJ1-2; 7 bases fit TRBD1. CDR3 length: 14 residues. Germline-derived CDR1 and CDR2 are SGHRS and YFSETQ. The V and J ends lost 4 bases and 7 bases, in that order; junction bases with no gene match: 10. CDR3 protein: CASSTQGDASGYTF. The CDR3, as DNA: TGCGCCAGCAGCACGCAGGGGGACGCGAGTGGCTACACCTTC.